These 23 T cell receptor beta chains share one sample of origin, sequenced in a study of blood T cells in healthy people across ages. The second PCR ran about 6 to 11 cycles with a sample-barcoded 5' primer and J-beta primers. TCRdb re-called the 5' RACE reads with MiXCR, one entry per CDR3 protein. The sample includes about 670,000 distinct CDR3 sequences, over 40% of them seen just once. Sequencing was done on a sample of blood. The receptor set was obtained from a man at least 80 years old in good health.

This clonotype was seen a single time. The chain has TRBV5-1 and TRBJ2-3, with 10 bases identical to TRBD2. Trimming at V came to 6 bases and at J to 5 bases, leaving 9 bases not matched to a gene. CDR3 length: 15 residues. In germline, CDR1 is SGHRS, CDR2 YFSETQ. Here the CDR3 reads CASTPLAGDGDTQYF. In DNA, the CDR3 is TGCGCCAGCACCCCTCTAGCGGGGGACGGAGATACGCAGTATTTT.

The chain joins TRBV7-2 to TRBJ2-3; the match to TRBD2 covers 9 bases. The V and J ends lost 6 bases and 1 base, in that order; junction bases with no gene match: 8. The CDR3 is 16 amino acids. The germline V gene has CDR1 SGHTA and CDR2 FQGNSA. The chain's CDR3 is CASRYRASGGTDTQYF. CDR3 nucleotide sequence: TGTGCCAGCAGATATAGGGCTAGCGGGGGCACAGATACGCAGTATTTT.

V usage is TRBV10-2 and J usage is TRBJ2-7; 8 bases fit TRBD2. Matching the DNA end better, TRBJ2-5 makes the J call doubtful. The CDR3 totals 14 residues. CDR1 is WSHSY and CDR2 is SAAADI in the germline V gene. The CDR3 nucleotides are TGCGCCAGCAGTGATCTAGCGGGCACACAGACCCAGTACTTC. Residues: CASSDLAGTQTQYF.

V gene TRBV5-6 combines with J gene TRBJ2-7; D unresolved. The germline V and J ends were trimmed by 4 bases and 0 bases, with 14 bases remaining between them. The CDR3 covers 15 residues. Germline CDR1 reads SGHDT; CDR2 reads YYEEEE. In nucleotides, the CDR3 is TGTGCCAGCAGCAGACTTGGGCGTAGCTCCTACGAGCAGTACTTC. Amino acid sequence: CASSRLGRSSYEQYF.

This clonotype occurred once. At one end the junction does not follow the germline gene, possibly because of a read error. J is TRBJ1-6 and V is TRBV7-9; no clear D. The CDR3 extends over 15 amino acids. Germline CDR1 reads SEHNR; CDR2 reads FQNEAQ (reference sequence). CDR3 sequence: CASSDSGRDNSPLHF. The CDR3, as DNA: TGTGCCAGCAGCGATTCGGGCCGAGATAATTCACCTCTCCACTTT.

A few counts support this clonotype. A read error may be the cause here, since a much bigger clone is one base away. V is TRBV10-1 and J is TRBJ2-5; TRBD2 matches 7 bases. From germline, CDR1 is WNHNN and CDR2 SYGVQD (reference sequence). CDR3 length: 14 amino acids. Trimming cost V 4 bases and J 11 bases; bases outside gene matches: 13. The CDR3 DNA is TGCGCCAGCAGTGGACTAGCCGCGGCGAATGAGCAGTACTTC. Its translation: CASSGLAAANEQYF.

This clonotype was counted many times. The chain couples TRBV4-3 to TRBJ2-7; D unresolved. Looked up from germline, CDR1 is LGHNA and CDR2 is YSLEER. V was pared by 3 bases and J by 6 bases, with 15 bases between. The CDR3 spans 14 residues. The chain's CDR3 is CASSQLGSLGEQYF. CDR3 nucleotide sequence: TGCGCCAGCAGCCAGTTAGGCAGCCTAGGCGAGCAGTACTTC.

The chain joins TRBV6-2 or TRBV6-3 to TRBJ1-1; D gene uncertain. V was pared by 8 bases and J by 4 bases, with 17 bases between. This CDR3 is 14 amino acids long. CDR1 is MNHEY and CDR2 is SVGEGT in the germline V gene. CDR3: CASRAGHLGTEAFF. In nucleotides, the CDR3 is TGTGCCAGCCGAGCCGGGCACCTCGGCACTGAAGCTTTCTTT.

The chain couples TRBV6-4 to TRBJ2-5; TRBD1 matches 8 bases. Per germline, CDR1 MRHNA and CDR2 SNTAGT. The CDR3 is made up of 15 amino acids. V lost 0 bases and J lost 11; bases outside the gene matches: 11. DNA of the CDR3: TGTGCCAGCAGTGACTCGTACGGACAGGGAGGAGAGCAGTACTTC. As protein: CASSDSYGQGGEQYF.

This clonotype was found a few times. CDR3 DNA: TGTGCCAGCAGCCCCCCCGGGACTAGCGGGGGGGCTTACAATGAGCAGTTCTTC. Translating gives CASSPPGTSGGAYNEQFF. The chain joins TRBV3-1 to TRBJ2-1; TRBD2 matches 16 bases. Looked up from germline, CDR1 is LGHDT and CDR2 is YNNKEL (reference sequence). Trimming took 4 bases from V and 4 from J; bases not matched to a gene: 7. This CDR3 region has 18 residues.

V usage is TRBV20-1 and J usage is TRBJ2-7; TRBD2 is a possible D gene (6 bases). Trimming stripped 3 bases from V and 5 bases from J, with 23 bases between. Looked up from germline, CDR1 is DFQATT and CDR2 is SNEGSKA (reference sequence). The CDR3 runs to 16 residues. The CDR3 nucleotides read TGCAGTGCTAGGGGGGATGGGAGCGGGCACGCCGACGAGCAGTACTTC. It encodes CSARGDGSGHADEQYF.

The rearrangement uses TRBV6-5 and TRBJ2-3, with D tentatively TRBD2 (5 bases). The CDR3 has 13 residues. Germline loops: CDR1 MNHEY, CDR2 SVGAGI. Trimming stripped 5 bases from V and 4 bases from J, with 10 bases between. Here the CDR3 reads CASSELASDTQYF. CDR3 nucleotide sequence: TGTGCCAGCAGTGAGCTAGCCTCAGATACGCAGTATTTT.

Details on this clonotype: One junction end does not reproduce the germline sequence, and a read error may be involved. The genes are TRBV9 and TRBJ2-1; 11 positions agree with TRBD2. There are 16 residues in the CDR3. Per germline, CDR1 SGDLS and CDR2 YYNGEE. CDR3: CTSSMTSGEGYNEQFF. The CDR3 DNA sequence: TGTACCAGCAGCATGACTAGCGGGGAGGGGTACAATGAGCAGTTCTTC. Combining the CDR3 with reference TRBV9 and TRBJ2-1 gives the whole variable domain DSGVTQTPKHLITATGQRVTLRCSPRSGDLSVYWYQQSLDQGLQFLIQYYNGEERAKGNILERFSAQQFPDLHSELNLSSLELGDSALYFCTSSMTSGEGYNEQFFGPGTRLTVL.

This clonotype has a handful of counts. The chain joins TRBV29-1 to TRBJ2-1, with 8 nucleotides matching TRBD2. Germline-derived CDR1 and CDR2 are SQVTM and ANQGSEA. V gave up 4 bases and J gave up 6 bases; unmatched junction bases: 5. The CDR3 runs 13 residues. CDR3 loop: CSVVQRERNEQFF. CDR3 bases: TGCAGCGTTGTCCAGCGGGAGCGCAATGAGCAGTTCTTC.

CDR3 in DNA: TGTGCCAGCAGCTTGAGAGCTCGGGGGCGCGCCTACAATGAGCAGTACTTC. It encodes CASSLRARGRAYNEQYF. The chain employs TRBV7-2 and TRBJ2-5; D tentatively reads TRBD1 or TRBD2 (6 bases each). Germline-derived CDR1 and CDR2 are SGHTA and FQGNSA. Deletions cut 3 bases from V and 11 bases from J, with 28 bases between. This CDR3 region has 17 residues.

This chain connects TRBV5-6 to TRBJ2-5; the D is unclear. CDR1 is SGHDT, CDR2 YYEEEE, per germline. CDR3 length: 13 residues. Trimming stripped 6 bases from V and 2 bases from J, with 11 bases between. This CDR3 is CASTMTAQETQYF. The CDR3 DNA sequence: TGTGCCAGCACCATGACGGCGCAAGAGACCCAGTACTTC.

This clonotype was detected only a few times. V and J are TRBV7-2 and TRBJ2-3; D possibly corresponds to TRBD1 (5 bases). Germline loops: CDR1 SGHTA, CDR2 FQGNSA. Trimming shortened V by 2 bases and J by 5 bases, and 11 bases separated the two germline ends. The CDR3 has 14 amino acids. CDR3: CASSLLGVVDTQYF. The CDR3 DNA is TGTGCCAGCAGCTTACTAGGGGTGGTAGATACGCAGTATTTT.

CDR3 amino acids: CASSYSISDRDFVSPLHF. The CDR3 DNA reads as TGTGCCAGCAGTTACTCGATTAGCGACAGGGACTTCGTTTCACCCCTCCACTTT. The chain recombines TRBV6-5 with TRBJ1-6, with TRBD1 identical over 7 bases. This CDR3 spans 18 amino acids. V lost 0 bases, J lost 9 bases, and 14 bases stayed unmatched. Germline lookup yields CDR1 MNHEY and CDR2 SVGAGI.

The V and J genes are TRBV11-2 and TRBJ1-6; unclear D gene. CDR3 length: 15 amino acids. CDR1 is SGHAT, CDR2 FQNNGV, per germline. V was shortened by 1 base and J by 7 bases, with 11 bases between the two germline ends. The chain's CDR3 is CASSLGRRGNSPLHF. Written as DNA, the CDR3 is TGTGCCAGCAGCTTAGGCCGCCGTGGGAATTCACCCCTCCACTTT.

This clonotype occurred many times. The CDR3 region is CASSEGSTDTQYF. As DNA, the CDR3 is TGCGCCAGCAGTGAGGGGAGCACAGATACGCAGTATTTT. V is TRBV5-1 and J is TRBJ2-3; the D gene could be TRBD1 or TRBD2 (5 bases each). CDR3 size: 13 residues. Trimming took off 5 bases at V and 0 bases at J, with 7 bases between the two ends. The germline gives CDR1 SGHRS, CDR2 YFSETQ. The whole variable domain, filled in from reference TRBV5-1 and TRBJ2-3, reads KAGVTQTPRYLIKTRGQQVTLSCSPISGHRSVSWYQQTPGQGLQFLFEYFSETQRNKGNFPGRFSGRQFSNSRSEMNVSTLELGDSALYLCASSEGSTDTQYFGPGTRLTVL.

The chain uses TRBV14 and TRBJ2-1, with TRBD2 matching 8 bases. The CDR3 runs to 18 residues. With 6 bases clipped from V and 5 bases from J, the junction kept 18 bases outside the gene matches. CDR1 and CDR2 (germline): SGHDN, FVKESK. The CDR3 spells CASSHRAGRGGIHNEQFF. The CDR3 DNA is TGTGCCAGCAGTCACAGGGCGGGCCGGGGGGGCATACACAATGAGCAGTTCTTC.

This CDR3 is CSARHPGLAGNSYNEQFF. The CDR3 bases are TGCAGTGCTAGGCACCCGGGACTAGCGGGAAACTCCTACAATGAGCAGTTCTTC. The chain recombines TRBV20-1 with TRBJ2-1, with 13 positions matching TRBD2. Germline CDR1 and CDR2: DFQATT and SNEGSKA (reference sequence). The length of the CDR3 is 18 residues. V dropped 3 bases and J dropped 0; count of bases not matched to a gene: 8.

The V and J genes are TRBV7-9 and TRBJ2-1; possible D gene TRBD1, 6 bases. V was shortened by 5 bases and J by 0 bases, with 14 bases between the two germline ends. The germline gives CDR1 SEHNR, CDR2 FQNEAQ (reference sequence). The CDR3 runs 16 residues. CDR3 protein: CASSMGAYYSYNEQFF. In nucleotides, the CDR3 is TGTGCCAGCAGCATGGGGGCGTACTACTCCTACAATGAGCAGTTCTTC. Variable domain in full (rest from reference TRBV7-9 and TRBJ2-1): DTGVSQNPRHKITKRGQNVTFRCDPISEHNRLYWYRQTLGQGPEFLTYFQNEAQLEKSRLLSDRFSAERPKGSFSTLEIQRTEQGDSAMYLCASSMGAYYSYNEQFFGPGTRLTVL.